This TCR beta chain is drawn from a study of cytomegalovirus exposure and HLA in healthy donors. The study, taken as a whole, reports: CMV antigen specificity was confirmed in vitro for a few CMV-associated chains. In an earlier analysis, in some 600 donors, most V segments appeared productive either ~90% or ~30% of the time. Rarity marked most TCR sequences, yet some public TCRs occurred in many donors.

It was healthy bone marrow donors who served as donors. The PCR used 60 Vbeta and 13 Jbeta primers. This table comes from immunoSEQ multiplex PCR, and its TCRdb copy is limited to in-frame clones, with some not included. This sample has over 85,000 clones; 55% to 80% occur once, and the top ten carry over 1%. On this clone itself: Its specificity is unknown. Compared with germline, one end of the junction differs, possibly owing to a read error.

Sequenced: PBMCs. The receptor's source is a female donor in good health and CMV-seronegative.

The CDR3 sequence: CAGSQVFTFTEAFF. As DNA, the CDR3 is TGCGCCGGCAGCCAAGTGTTCACTTTTACTGAAGCTTTCTTT. The genes are TRBV4-1 and TRBJ1-1; D is unclear. Germline V gene lookup returns CDR1 MGHRA and CDR2 YSYEKL. The CDR3 totals 14 residues.